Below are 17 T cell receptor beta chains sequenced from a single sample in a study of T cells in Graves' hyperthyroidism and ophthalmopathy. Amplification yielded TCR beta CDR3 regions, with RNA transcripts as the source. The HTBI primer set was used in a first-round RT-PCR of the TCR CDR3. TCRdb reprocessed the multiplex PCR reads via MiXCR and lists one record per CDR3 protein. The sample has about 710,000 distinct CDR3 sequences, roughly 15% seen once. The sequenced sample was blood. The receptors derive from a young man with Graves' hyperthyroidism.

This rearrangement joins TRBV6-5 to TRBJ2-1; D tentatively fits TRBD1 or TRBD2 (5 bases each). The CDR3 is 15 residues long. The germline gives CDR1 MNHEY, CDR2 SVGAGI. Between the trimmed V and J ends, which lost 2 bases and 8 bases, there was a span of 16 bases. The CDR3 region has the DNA TGTGCCAGCAGTTACGGGCACCGAGGGGTCGATGAGCAGTTCTTC. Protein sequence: CASSYGHRGVDEQFF.

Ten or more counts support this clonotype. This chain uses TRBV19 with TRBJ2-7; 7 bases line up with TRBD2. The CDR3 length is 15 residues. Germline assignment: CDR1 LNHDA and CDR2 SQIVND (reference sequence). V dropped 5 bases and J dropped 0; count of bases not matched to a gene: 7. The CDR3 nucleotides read TGTGCCAGTAGTTCTTCGGGAGGCCGCTCCTACGAGCAGTACTTC. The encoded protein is CASSSSGGRSYEQYF.

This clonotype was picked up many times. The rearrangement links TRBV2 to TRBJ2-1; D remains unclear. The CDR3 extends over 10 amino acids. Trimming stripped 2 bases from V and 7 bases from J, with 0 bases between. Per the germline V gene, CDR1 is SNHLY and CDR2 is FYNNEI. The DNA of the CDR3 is TGTGCCAGCAGTGAAAATGAGCAGTTCTTC. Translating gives CASSENEQFF.

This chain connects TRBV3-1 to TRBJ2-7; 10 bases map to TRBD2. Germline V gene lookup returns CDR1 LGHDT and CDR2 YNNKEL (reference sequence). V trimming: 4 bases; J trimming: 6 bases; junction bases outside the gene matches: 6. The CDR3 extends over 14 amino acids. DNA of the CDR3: TGTGCCAGCAGCCGGCCGGGACTAGCGAGCGAGCAGTACTTC. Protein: CASSRPGLASEQYF.

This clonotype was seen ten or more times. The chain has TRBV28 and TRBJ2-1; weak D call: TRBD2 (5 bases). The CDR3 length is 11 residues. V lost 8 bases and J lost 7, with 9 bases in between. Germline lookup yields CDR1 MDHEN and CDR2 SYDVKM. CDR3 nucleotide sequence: TGTGCCAGCGGATCGGGAAATGAGCAGTTCTTC. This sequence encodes CASGSGNEQFF.

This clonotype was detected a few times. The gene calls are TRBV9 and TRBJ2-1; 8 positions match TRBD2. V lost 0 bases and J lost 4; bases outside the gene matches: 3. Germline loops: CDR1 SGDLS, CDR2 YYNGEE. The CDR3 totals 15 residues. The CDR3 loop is CASSVAAGEYNEQFF. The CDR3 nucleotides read TGTGCCAGCAGCGTAGCAGCGGGAGAGTACAATGAGCAGTTCTTC.

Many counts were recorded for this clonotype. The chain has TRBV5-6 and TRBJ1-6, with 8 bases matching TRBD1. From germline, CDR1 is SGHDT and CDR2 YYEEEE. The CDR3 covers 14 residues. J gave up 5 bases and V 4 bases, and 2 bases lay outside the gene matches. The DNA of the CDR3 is TGTGCCAGCAGCGCGACAGGGGATAATTCACCCCTCCACTTT. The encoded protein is CASSATGDNSPLHF.

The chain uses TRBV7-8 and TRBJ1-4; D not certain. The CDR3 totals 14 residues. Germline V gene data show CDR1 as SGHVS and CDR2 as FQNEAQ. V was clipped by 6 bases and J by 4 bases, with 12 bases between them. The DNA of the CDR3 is TGTGCCAGCAGTAACAGACCCTATAATGAAAAACTGTTTTTT. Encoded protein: CASSNRPYNEKLFF. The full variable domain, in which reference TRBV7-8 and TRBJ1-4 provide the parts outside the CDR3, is GAGVSQSPRYKVAKRGQDVALRCDPISGHVSLFWYQQALGQGPEFLTYFQNEAQLDKSGLPSDRFFAERPEGSVSTLKIQRTQQEDSAVYLCASSNRPYNEKLFFGSGTQLSVL.

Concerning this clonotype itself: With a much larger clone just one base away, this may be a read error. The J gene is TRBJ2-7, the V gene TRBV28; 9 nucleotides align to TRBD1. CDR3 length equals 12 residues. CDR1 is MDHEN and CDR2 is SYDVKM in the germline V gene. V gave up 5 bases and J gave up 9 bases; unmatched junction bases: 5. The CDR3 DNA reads TGTGCCAGCAGTGTCACAGGGGGCAGGCAGTACTTC. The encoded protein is CASSVTGGRQYF.

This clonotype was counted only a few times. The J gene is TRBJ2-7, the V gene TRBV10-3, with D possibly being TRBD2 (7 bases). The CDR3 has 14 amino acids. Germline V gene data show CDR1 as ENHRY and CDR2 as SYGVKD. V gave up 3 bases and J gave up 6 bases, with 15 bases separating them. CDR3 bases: TGTGCCATCAGTGATAGGGGGGGGCAGGCCGAGCAGTACTTC. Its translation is CAISDRGGQAEQYF.

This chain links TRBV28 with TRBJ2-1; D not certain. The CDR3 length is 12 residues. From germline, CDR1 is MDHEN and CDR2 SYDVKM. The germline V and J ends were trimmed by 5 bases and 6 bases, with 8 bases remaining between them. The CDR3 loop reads CASSLRLNEQFF. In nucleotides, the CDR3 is TGTGCCAGCAGTCTCCGACTCAATGAGCAGTTCTTC. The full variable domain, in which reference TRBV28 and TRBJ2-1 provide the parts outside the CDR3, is DVKVTQSSRYLVKRTGEKVFLECVQDMDHENMFWYRQDPGLGLRLIYFSYDVKMKEKGDIPEGYSVSREKKERFSLILESASTNQTSMYLCASSLRLNEQFFGPGTRLTVL.

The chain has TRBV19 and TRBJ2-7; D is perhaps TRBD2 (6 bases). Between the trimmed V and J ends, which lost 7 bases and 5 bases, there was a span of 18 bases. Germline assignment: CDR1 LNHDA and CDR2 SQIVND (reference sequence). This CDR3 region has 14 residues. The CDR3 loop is CASKPGEQFDEQYF. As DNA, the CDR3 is TGTGCCAGTAAACCGGGGGAACAGTTTGACGAGCAGTACTTC.

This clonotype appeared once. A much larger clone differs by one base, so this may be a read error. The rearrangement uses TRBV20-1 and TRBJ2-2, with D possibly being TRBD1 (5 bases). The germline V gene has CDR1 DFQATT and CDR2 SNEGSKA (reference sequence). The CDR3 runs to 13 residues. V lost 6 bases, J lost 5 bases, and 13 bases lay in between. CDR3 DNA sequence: TGCAGTGCCCTAAGGGGTTCTACCGGGGAGCTGTTTTTT. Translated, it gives CSALRGSTGELFF.

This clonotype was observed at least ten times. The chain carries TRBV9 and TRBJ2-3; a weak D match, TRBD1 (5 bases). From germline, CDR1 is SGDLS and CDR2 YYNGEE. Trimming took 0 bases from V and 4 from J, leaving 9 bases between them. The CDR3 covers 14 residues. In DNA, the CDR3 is TGTGCCAGCAGCGTAGGGCAAGGGGCAGATACGCAGTATTTT. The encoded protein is CASSVGQGADTQYF. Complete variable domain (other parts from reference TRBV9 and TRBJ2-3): DSGVTQTPKHLITATGQRVTLRCSPRSGDLSVYWYQQSLDQGLQFLIQYYNGEERAKGNILERFSAQQFPDLHSELNLSSLELGDSALYFCASSVGQGADTQYFGPGTRLTVL.

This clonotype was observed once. CDR3 sequence: CASSEGDIWNQPQHF. CDR3 nucleotides: TGTGCCAGCAGTGAAGGGGACATCTGGAATCAGCCCCAGCATTTT. The V and J genes are TRBV6-1 and TRBJ1-5, with D perhaps matching TRBD1 (6 bases). This CDR3 region has 15 residues. Trimming removed 1 base from V and 4 bases from J, with 11 bases in between. CDR1 and CDR2 (germline): MNHNS, SASEGT.

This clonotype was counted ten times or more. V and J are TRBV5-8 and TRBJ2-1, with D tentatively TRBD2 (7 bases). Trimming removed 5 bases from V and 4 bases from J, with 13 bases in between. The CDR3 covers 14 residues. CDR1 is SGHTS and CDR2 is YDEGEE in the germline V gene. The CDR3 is CASSQGGGYNEQFF. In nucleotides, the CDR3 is TGTGCCAGCAGTCAAGGGGGAGGGTACAATGAGCAGTTCTTC.

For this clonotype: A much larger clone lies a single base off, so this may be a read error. The CDR3 region has the DNA TGTGCCAGCAGCTGGGAGGACTACAATGAGCAGTACTTC. Translating it yields CASSWEDYNEQYF. The chain has TRBV5-6 and TRBJ2-1; a weak D match, TRBD2 (6 bases). The last part of the DNA fits TRBJ2-7 better; the J call may be wrong. This CDR3 contains 13 residues. Germline CDR1 and CDR2: SGHDT and YYEEEE.